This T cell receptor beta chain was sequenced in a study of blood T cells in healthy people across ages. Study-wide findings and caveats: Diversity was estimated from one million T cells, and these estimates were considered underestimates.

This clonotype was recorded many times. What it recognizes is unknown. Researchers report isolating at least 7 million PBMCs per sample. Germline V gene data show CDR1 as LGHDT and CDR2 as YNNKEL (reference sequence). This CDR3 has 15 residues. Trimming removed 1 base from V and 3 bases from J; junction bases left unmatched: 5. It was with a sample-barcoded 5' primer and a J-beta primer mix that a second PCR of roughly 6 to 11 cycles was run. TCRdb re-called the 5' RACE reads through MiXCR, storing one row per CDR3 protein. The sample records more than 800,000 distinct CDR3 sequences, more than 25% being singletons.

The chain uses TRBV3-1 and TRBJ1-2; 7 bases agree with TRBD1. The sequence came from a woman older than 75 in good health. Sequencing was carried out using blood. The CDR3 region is CASSQGGQAYYGYTF. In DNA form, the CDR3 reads TGTGCCAGCAGCCAAGGAGGACAGGCCTACTATGGCTACACCTTC.